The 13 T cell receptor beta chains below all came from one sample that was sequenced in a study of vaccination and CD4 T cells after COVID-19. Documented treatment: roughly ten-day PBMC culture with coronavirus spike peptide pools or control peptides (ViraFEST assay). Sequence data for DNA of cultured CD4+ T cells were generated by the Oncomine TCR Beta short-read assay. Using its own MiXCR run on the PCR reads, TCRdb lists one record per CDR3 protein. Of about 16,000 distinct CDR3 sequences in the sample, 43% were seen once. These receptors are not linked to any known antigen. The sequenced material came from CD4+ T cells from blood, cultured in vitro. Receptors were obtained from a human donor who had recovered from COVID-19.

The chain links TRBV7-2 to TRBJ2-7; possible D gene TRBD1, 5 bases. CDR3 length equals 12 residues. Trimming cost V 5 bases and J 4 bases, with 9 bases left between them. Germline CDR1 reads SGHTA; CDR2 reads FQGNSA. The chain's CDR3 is CASSRQSYEQYF. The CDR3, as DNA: TGTGCCAGCAGCCGACAGTCTTACGAGCAGTACTTC.

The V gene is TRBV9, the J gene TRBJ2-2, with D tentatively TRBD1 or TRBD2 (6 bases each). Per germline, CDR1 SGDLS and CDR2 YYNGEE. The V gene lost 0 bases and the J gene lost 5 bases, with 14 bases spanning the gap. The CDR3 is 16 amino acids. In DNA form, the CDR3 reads TGTGCCAGCAGCGTAGTGGAGGGGGGCGGAACCGGGGAGCTGTTTTTT. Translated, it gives CASSVVEGGGTGELFF.

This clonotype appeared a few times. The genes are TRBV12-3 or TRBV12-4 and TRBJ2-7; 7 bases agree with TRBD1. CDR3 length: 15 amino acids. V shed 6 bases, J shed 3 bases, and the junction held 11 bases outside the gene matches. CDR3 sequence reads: CASRDSGQTLYEQYF. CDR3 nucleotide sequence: TGTGCCAGCAGAGACTCGGGACAGACCCTCTACGAGCAGTACTTC.

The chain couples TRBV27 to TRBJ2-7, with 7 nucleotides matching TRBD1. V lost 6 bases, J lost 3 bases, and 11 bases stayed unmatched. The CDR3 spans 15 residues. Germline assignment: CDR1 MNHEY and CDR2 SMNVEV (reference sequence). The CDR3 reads CASSLKTGDNYEQYF. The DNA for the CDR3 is TGTGCCAGCAGCTTAAAAACAGGGGATAACTACGAGCAGTACTTC.

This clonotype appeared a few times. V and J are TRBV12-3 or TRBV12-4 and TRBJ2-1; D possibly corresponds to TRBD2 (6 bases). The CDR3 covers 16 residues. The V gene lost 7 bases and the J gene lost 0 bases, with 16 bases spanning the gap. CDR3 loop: CASNVRAGTSYNEQFF. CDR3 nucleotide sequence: TGTGCCAGCAACGTCAGGGCGGGGACCTCCTACAATGAGCAGTTCTTC.

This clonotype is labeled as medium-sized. CDR3 DNA: TGTGCCAGCAGGAGAGGGGGGACAGGGGCCTATGAGCAGTTCTTC. It is translated as CASRRGGTGAYEQFF. The chain recombines TRBV6-1 with TRBJ2-1; the match to TRBD1 covers 10 bases. V shed 6 bases and J 8 bases; nucleotides not matched to a gene: 10. The CDR3 is made up of 15 amino acids. Looked up from germline, CDR1 is MNHNS and CDR2 is SASEGT.

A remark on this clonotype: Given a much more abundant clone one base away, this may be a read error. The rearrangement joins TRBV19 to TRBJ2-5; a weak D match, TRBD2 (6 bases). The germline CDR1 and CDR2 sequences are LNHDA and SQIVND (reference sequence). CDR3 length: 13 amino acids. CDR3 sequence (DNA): TGTGCCAGTCGGGGGACGGATCAAGAGACCCGGTACTTC. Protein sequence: CASRGTDQETRYF.

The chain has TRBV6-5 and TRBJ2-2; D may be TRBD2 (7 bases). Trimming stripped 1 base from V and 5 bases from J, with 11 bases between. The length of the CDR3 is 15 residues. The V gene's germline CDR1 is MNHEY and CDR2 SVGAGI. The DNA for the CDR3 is TGTGCCAGCAGTTACTGGAAGGGGGGGACCGGGGAGCTGTTTTTT. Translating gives CASSYWKGGTGELFF.

The CDR3 reads CASSLVLGNTEAFF. The CDR3 DNA sequence: TGTGCCAGCAGCTTAGTATTAGGGAACACTGAAGCTTTCTTT. The chain is built from TRBV7-2 and TRBJ1-1; no clear D gene. CDR3 size: 14 residues. Germline CDR1 and CDR2: SGHTA and FQGNSA. V lost 1 base and J lost 1, with 7 bases in between.

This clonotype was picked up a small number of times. Here the CDR3 DNA reads TGTGCCAGTAGCCACATTGACAGTCTTCAGACCTATGGCTACACCTTC. Translation: CASSHIDSLQTYGYTF. The V gene is TRBV19, the J gene TRBJ1-2; TRBD1 might be the D (5 bases). The germline CDR1 and CDR2 sequences are LNHDA and SQIVND (reference sequence). V lost 6 bases and J lost 4, with 21 bases in between. The CDR3 loop spans 16 amino acids.

The DNA for the CDR3 is TGTGCCACCCCAGGGCGGGGGGGGGAGACTTACCGTCCCGGGGAGCTGTTTTTT. Translation gives CATPGRGGETYRPGELFF. The V gene is TRBV21-1, the J gene TRBJ2-2; the table names TRBD2, a call not compared with the DNA. TRBV21-1 is annotated as a pseudogene. The CDR3 extends over 18 amino acids.

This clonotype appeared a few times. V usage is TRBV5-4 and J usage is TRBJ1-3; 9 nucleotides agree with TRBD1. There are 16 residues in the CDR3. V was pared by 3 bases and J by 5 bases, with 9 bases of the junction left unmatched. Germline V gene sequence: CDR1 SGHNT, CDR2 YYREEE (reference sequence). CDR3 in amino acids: CASSSPGQGRRNTIYF. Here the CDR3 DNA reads TGTGCCAGCAGCTCTCCGGGACAGGGTAGGCGAAACACCATATATTTT. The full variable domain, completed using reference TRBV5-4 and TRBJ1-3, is ETGVTQSPTHLIKTRGQQVTLRCSSQSGHNTVSWYQQALGQGPQFIFQYYREEENGRGNFPPRFSGLQFPNYSSELNVNALELDDSALYLCASSSPGQGRRNTIYFGEGSWLTVV.

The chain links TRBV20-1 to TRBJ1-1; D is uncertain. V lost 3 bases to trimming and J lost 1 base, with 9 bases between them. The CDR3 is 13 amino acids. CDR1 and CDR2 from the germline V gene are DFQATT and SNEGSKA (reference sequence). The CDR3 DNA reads TGCAGTGCTAGTTTCTCGGAGAACACTGAAGCTTTCTTT. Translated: CSASFSENTEAFF.